This is a list of T cell receptor beta chains from one sample in a study of T cell clones after liver transplantation. The table came from immunoSEQ multiplex PCR; TCRdb's copy has only in-frame clones and leaves some out. The table records around 110,000 clones, over 75% of them present only once. The sample consisted of CD4+ T cells from blood, taken 12 months after liver transplant. The receptors derive from a human patient who received a liver transplant. Some T cells may be transferred from the graft donor. Each CDR3 is given with its conserved first and last residue. Each record gives: J gene, V gene, D gene, clone size, CDR3 protein, CDR3 DNA. D genes are given only for firm matches. A clone size is listed for some rows: how often the clone was seen (once, few, many), or a class if it is expanded.

J gene: TRBJ1-4; V gene: TRBV18; D gene: NA; clone size: NA; CDR3 protein: CASSPPGDEKLFF; CDR3 DNA: TGTGCCAGCTCGCCTCCCGGGGACGAAAAACTGTTTTTT
J gene: TRBJ2-7; V gene: TRBV11-2; D gene: NA; clone size: NA; CDR3 protein: CASSLNPALYEQYF; CDR3 DNA: TGTGCCAGCAGCTTAAATCCCGCGCTCTACGAGCAGTACTTC
J gene: TRBJ2-4; V gene: TRBV2; D gene: NA; clone size: NA; CDR3 protein: CASRNIQYF; CDR3 DNA: TGTGCCAGCAGAAACATTCAGTACTTC
J gene: TRBJ2-7; V gene: TRBV11-3; D gene: TRBD1; clone size: NA; CDR3 protein: CASSFGTGIYEQYF; CDR3 DNA: TGTGCCAGCAGCTTTGGGACAGGGATTTACGAGCAGTACTTC
J gene: TRBJ1-1; V gene: TRBV5-1; D gene: NA; clone size: NA; CDR3 protein: CASSLGQGKIAEAFF; CDR3 DNA: TGCGCCAGCAGCTTGGGCCAGGGGAAAATAGCTGAAGCTTTCTTT
J gene: TRBJ2-7; V gene: TRBV28; D gene: TRBD1; clone size: NA; CDR3 protein: CASSLRGPNYEQYF; CDR3 DNA: TGTGCCAGCAGTCTCAGGGGGCCAAACTACGAGCAGTACTTC
J gene: TRBJ2-1; V gene: TRBV29-1; D gene: TRBD2; clone size: NA; CDR3 protein: CSVPPIAGTKQFF; CDR3 DNA: TGCAGCGTTCCGCCAATAGCGGGAACGAAACAGTTCTTC
J gene: TRBJ1-4; V gene: TRBV7-6; D gene: NA; clone size: NA; CDR3 protein: CASSLRGAGQGKLFF; CDR3 DNA: TGTGCCAGCAGCTTACGGGGGGCAGGTCAAGGAAAACTGTTTTTT
J gene: TRBJ1-1; V gene: TRBV28; D gene: NA; clone size: NA; CDR3 protein: CASSSPGTTEAFF; CDR3 DNA: TGTGCCAGCAGTTCCCCAGGAACCACTGAAGCTTTCTTT
J gene: TRBJ1-1; V gene: TRBV7-2; D gene: NA; clone size: NA; CDR3 protein: CASSLAQLEAFF; CDR3 DNA: TGTGCCAGCAGCTTAGCGCAACTGGAAGCTTTCTTT
J gene: TRBJ1-1; V gene: TRBV5-1; D gene: NA; clone size: NA; CDR3 protein: CASSRSGEAFF; CDR3 DNA: TGCGCCAGCAGCAGGAGCGGTGAAGCTTTCTTT
J gene: TRBJ2-3; V gene: TRBV6-6; D gene: NA; clone size: NA; CDR3 protein: CASSTQGWDTQYF; CDR3 DNA: TGTGCCAGCAGTACACAGGGTTGGGATACGCAGTATTTT
J gene: TRBJ1-5; V gene: TRBV6-1; D gene: TRBD1; clone size: few; CDR3 protein: CASTGQGTSNQPQHF; CDR3 DNA: TGTGCCAGCACCGGACAGGGGACGAGCAATCAGCCCCAGCATTTT
J gene: TRBJ2-3; V gene: TRBV5-5; D gene: NA; clone size: NA; CDR3 protein: CASSFGDSGYTDTQYF; CDR3 DNA: TGTGCCAGCAGCTTCGGGGATAGCGGTTACACAGATACGCAGTATTTT
J gene: TRBJ1-3; V gene: TRBV5-1; D gene: NA; clone size: NA; CDR3 protein: CASSLGPAISGNTIYF; CDR3 DNA: TGCGCCAGCAGCTTGGGGCCAGCCATCTCTGGAAACACCATATATTTT
J gene: TRBJ1-1; V gene: TRBV7-2; D gene: TRBD1; clone size: NA; CDR3 protein: CASSLGTANTEAFF; CDR3 DNA: TGTGCCAGCAGCCTAGGGACAGCCAACACTGAAGCTTTCTTT
J gene: TRBJ2-5; V gene: TRBV28; D gene: TRBD2; clone size: NA; CDR3 protein: CASSSPGLALAQETQYF; CDR3 DNA: TGTGCCAGCAGTTCCCCGGGACTAGCGCTTGCGCAGGAGACCCAGTACTTC
J gene: TRBJ2-3; V gene: TRBV5-1; D gene: TRBD1; clone size: NA; CDR3 protein: CASRTGVKGFTDTQYF; CDR3 DNA: TGCGCCAGCAGAACAGGGGTGAAGGGGTTCACAGATACGCAGTATTTT
J gene: TRBJ2-3; V gene: TRBV28; D gene: NA; clone size: NA; CDR3 protein: CASREGTSTDTQYF; CDR3 DNA: TGTGCCAGCAGAGAGGGAACTAGCACAGATACGCAGTATTTT
J gene: TRBJ2-6; V gene: TRBV5-1; D gene: NA; clone size: NA; CDR3 protein: CASSSLGGAGANVLTF; CDR3 DNA: TGCGCCAGCAGCTCTTTGGGAGGTGCTGGGGCCAACGTCCTGACTTTC
J gene: TRBJ1-1; V gene: TRBV10-3; D gene: NA; clone size: NA; CDR3 protein: CAITQGPGNTEAFF; CDR3 DNA: TGTGCCATCACCCAAGGTCCGGGGAACACTGAAGCTTTCTTT
J gene: TRBJ2-7; V gene: TRBV5-1; D gene: NA; clone size: NA; CDR3 protein: CASSGSGLSSYEQYF; CDR3 DNA: TGCGCCAGCAGCGGCAGCGGGTTGAGCTCCTACGAGCAGTACTTC
J gene: TRBJ2-7; V gene: TRBV28; D gene: NA; clone size: NA; CDR3 protein: CASSPPAGPGDYEQYF; CDR3 DNA: TGTGCCAGCAGCCCCCCTGCGGGCCCCGGGGACTACGAGCAGTACTTC
J gene: TRBJ2-7; V gene: TRBV9; D gene: NA; clone size: NA; CDR3 protein: CASSISAGASGEQYF; CDR3 DNA: TGTGCCAGCAGCATTTCTGCGGGGGCCTCGGGAGAGCAGTACTTC
J gene: TRBJ2-1; V gene: TRBV21-1; D gene: NA; clone size: NA; CDR3 protein: CASRLGGDSYNEQFF; CDR3 DNA: TGTGCCAGCAGGTTGGGAGGGGACTCCTACAATGAGCAGTTCTTC
J gene: TRBJ1-2; V gene: TRBV5-4; D gene: TRBD1; clone size: NA; CDR3 protein: CASSFDYSVGQENSYGYTF; CDR3 DNA: TGTGCCAGCAGCTTCGACTACAGTGTGGGACAGGAAAACAGCTATGGCTACACCTTC
J gene: TRBJ2-7; V gene: TRBV7-2; D gene: NA; clone size: once; CDR3 protein: CASSRRGGFDYEQYF; CDR3 DNA: TGTGCCAGCAGCCGAAGAGGGGGGTTCGACTACGAGCAGTACTTC
J gene: TRBJ2-6; V gene: TRBV14; D gene: NA; clone size: NA; CDR3 protein: CASSQWTAGANVLTF; CDR3 DNA: TGTGCCAGCAGCCAATGGACCGCTGGGGCCAACGTCCTGACTTTC
J gene: TRBJ2-7; V gene: TRBV4-2; D gene: NA; clone size: NA; CDR3 protein: CASSQDNKKHPHEQYF; CDR3 DNA: TGTGCCAGCAGCCAAGATAACAAGAAGCACCCTCACGAGCAGTACTTC
J gene: TRBJ2-7; V gene: TRBV5-3; D gene: TRBD2; clone size: NA; CDR3 protein: CARELPGLARYANSYEQYF; CDR3 DNA: TGTGCCAGAGAGTTACCGGGACTAGCGAGATATGCTAACTCCTACGAGCAGTACTTC
J gene: TRBJ2-2; V gene: TRBV6-5; D gene: NA; clone size: NA; CDR3 protein: CASSLGSSNTGELFF; CDR3 DNA: TGTGCCAGCAGTTTAGGCAGTTCGAACACCGGGGAGCTGTTTTTT
J gene: TRBJ2-7; V gene: TRBV5-1; D gene: TRBD1; clone size: NA; CDR3 protein: CASSLAGGQGYEQYF; CDR3 DNA: TGCGCCAGCAGCTTGGCCGGAGGACAGGGATACGAGCAGTACTTC
J gene: TRBJ2-3; V gene: TRBV4-1; D gene: TRBD2; clone size: NA; CDR3 protein: CASSQEGGASTDTQYF; CDR3 DNA: TGCGCCAGCAGCCAAGAGGGAGGGGCAAGCACAGATACGCAGTATTTT
J gene: TRBJ1-1; V gene: TRBV7-3; D gene: NA; clone size: NA; CDR3 protein: CASSLQPNTEAFF; CDR3 DNA: TGTGCCAGCAGCTTACAACCGAACACTGAAGCTTTCTTT
J gene: TRBJ2-5; V gene: TRBV4-1; D gene: TRBD1; clone size: NA; CDR3 protein: CASSSRQGQETQYF; CDR3 DNA: TGCGCCAGCAGCTCCCGACAGGGCCAAGAGACCCAGTACTTC